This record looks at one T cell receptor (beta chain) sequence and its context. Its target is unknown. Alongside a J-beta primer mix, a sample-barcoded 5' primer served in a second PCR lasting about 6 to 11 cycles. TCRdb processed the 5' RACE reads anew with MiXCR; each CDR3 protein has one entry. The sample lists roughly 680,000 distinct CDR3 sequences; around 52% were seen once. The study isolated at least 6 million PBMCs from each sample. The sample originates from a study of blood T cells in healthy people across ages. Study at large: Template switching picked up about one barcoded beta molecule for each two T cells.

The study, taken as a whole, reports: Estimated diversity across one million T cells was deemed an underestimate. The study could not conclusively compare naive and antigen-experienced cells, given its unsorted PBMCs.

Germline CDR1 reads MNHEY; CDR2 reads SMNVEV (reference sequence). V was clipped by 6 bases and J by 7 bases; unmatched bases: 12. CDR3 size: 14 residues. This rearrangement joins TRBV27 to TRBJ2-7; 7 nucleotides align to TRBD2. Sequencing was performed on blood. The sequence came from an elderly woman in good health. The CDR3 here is CASRPGTMGNEQYF. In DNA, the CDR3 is TGTGCCAGCAGGCCTGGGACTATGGGCAATGAGCAGTACTTC.